Sequencing of this T cell receptor (beta chain) was carried out in a study of shared clonotypes between healthy human individuals. Study results and caveats: Shared clonotypes across all four donors exceeded non-shared ones in generation probability. Across a handful of donors, naive CD4 shared roughly 5.2%, naive CD8 over 3%, memory CD4 2% to 2.5%, memory CD8 0.4% to 0.5%.

Method: immunoSEQ multiplex PCR; TCRdb's copy keeps in-frame clones and lacks some. The data contain approximately 640,000 clones, about two thirds of them singletons. On this clone itself: Antigen: not known.

J was trimmed by 6 bases and V by 2 bases; bases with no gene match: 8. Germline-derived CDR1 and CDR2 are MDHEN and SYDVKM. The CDR3 covers 16 residues. The TCR sequence derives from a woman aged 25 to 39 in good health. The chain employs TRBV28 and TRBJ1-4; TRBD1 matches at 8 bases. Sample: memory CD4+ T cells sorted from blood. Subset defined: CD45RA-negative fraction. CDR3 amino acids: CASSLIPTGVHEKLFF. The CDR3, as DNA: TGTGCCAGCAGTTTAATTCCGACAGGGGTTCATGAAAAACTGTTTTTT.